The 25 T cell receptor beta chains presented below share a single source sample, sequenced in a study of blood T cell repertoires in COVID-19. Using immunoSEQ multiplex PCR, the repertoire was profiled, and TCRdb retains in-frame clones only, with some absent. In the table there are fewer than 500,000 clones, about nine tenths of which are singletons. Source material: PBMCs or T cells enriched from blood (not recorded which). Source of these receptors: a woman younger than 30 who had recovered from COVID-19.

This clone was counted a few times. The chain uses TRBV10-3 and TRBJ1-2, with 7 positions matching TRBD1. The CDR3 consists of 16 residues. Germline trimming cut 7 bases from V and 0 bases from J; bases unmatched to any gene: 11. The germline CDR1 and CDR2 sequences are ENHRY and SYGVKD. The CDR3 nucleotides read TGTGCCATCAATCCGGGACAGCACATTTCTAACTATGGCTACACCTTC. Its translation: CAINPGQHISNYGYTF.

This rearrangement joins TRBV13 to TRBJ2-5; possibly TRBD1 for D (5 bases). Germline-derived CDR1 and CDR2 are PRHDT and FYEKMQ (reference sequence). There are 13 residues in the CDR3. V was clipped by 0 bases and J by 3 bases, with 5 bases between them. Written as DNA, the CDR3 is TGTGCCAGCAGCTTAGGCAGGGAAGAGACCCAGTACTTC. Protein product: CASSLGREETQYF. The variable domain in full, completed from reference TRBV13 and TRBJ2-5, reads AAGVIQSPRHLIKEKRETATLKCYPIPRHDTVYWYQQGPGQDPQFLISFYEKMQSDKGSIPDRFSAQQFSDYHSELNMSSLELGDSALYFCASSLGREETQYFGPGTRLLVL.

The J gene is TRBJ1-4, the V gene TRBV9, with D maybe TRBD1 (6 bases). Germline CDR1 is SGDLS and CDR2 is YYNGEE. The ends were cut back, 3 bases at V and 4 bases at J, with 13 bases in the middle. The CDR3 is made up of 15 amino acids. This CDR3 reads CASSASTGRNEKLFF. The CDR3 DNA reads as TGTGCCAGCAGCGCCAGCACAGGGCGTAATGAAAAACTGTTTTTT.

The rearrangement uses TRBV30 and TRBJ1-5; D remains unclear. The germline V gene encodes CDR1 GTSNPN and CDR2 SVGIG (reference sequence). This CDR3 region has 13 residues. V dropped 2 bases and J dropped 2 bases, with 7 bases sitting between them. In DNA, the CDR3 is TGTGCCTGGAGTTGGGCCGGCAATCAGCCCCAGCATTTT. Translating it yields CAWSWAGNQPQHF.

The chain uses TRBV28 and TRBJ2-7, with 11 bases fitting TRBD2. From germline, CDR1 is MDHEN and CDR2 SYDVKM. The CDR3 covers 15 residues. Losses at the gene ends were 4 bases for V and 4 bases for J; bases not matched to a gene: 6. For the CDR3, the DNA is TGTGCCAGCAGTTGGGCGACTAGCGGGGCGTACGAGCAGTACTTC. Translation: CASSWATSGAYEQYF. Variable domain in full (rest from reference TRBV28 and TRBJ2-7): DVKVTQSSRYLVKRTGEKVFLECVQDMDHENMFWYRQDPGLGLRLIYFSYDVKMKEKGDIPEGYSVSREKKERFSLILESASTNQTSMYLCASSWATSGAYEQYFGPGTRLTVT.

This rearrangement joins TRBV19 to TRBJ2-7; possibly TRBD2 for D (6 bases). Trimming took 9 bases from V and 0 from J, leaving 12 bases between them. This CDR3 has 13 amino acids. The germline gives CDR1 LNHDA, CDR2 SQIVND (reference sequence). In nucleotides, the CDR3 is TGTGCCAGCTCCGCGGGGAGCTCCTACGAGCAGTACTTC. This encodes CASSAGSSYEQYF.

The V gene is TRBV2, the J gene TRBJ2-1, with D hard to call. The V end lost 8 bases, the J end lost 11 bases, and 19 bases lay between the germline ends. CDR1 SNHLY and CDR2 FYNNEI come from the germline V gene. The CDR3 length is 13 residues. CDR3 protein: CASHGLSTLKQFF. The CDR3 DNA reads TGTGCCAGCCACGGTCTAAGTACCCTTAAGCAGTTCTTC.

The chain uses TRBV6-6 and TRBJ2-1; the D gene is possibly TRBD1 (7 bases). The ends were cut back, 0 bases at V and 8 bases at J, with 11 bases in the middle. This CDR3 is built from 14 residues. The germline V gene encodes CDR1 MNHNY and CDR2 SVGAGI (reference sequence). The CDR3 bases are TGTGCCAGCAGTTACTCGGCAGGGGGGTATGAGCAGTTCTTC. This codes for CASSYSAGGYEQFF.

This clone was detected only a few times. The chain uses TRBV7-6 and TRBJ2-2; 12 bases map to TRBD1. The CDR3 is 19 amino acids. Germline V gene sequence: CDR1 SGHVS, CDR2 FNYEAQ. Trimming at V came to 2 bases and at J to 7 bases, leaving 14 bases not matched to a gene. CDR3 loop: CASSLRGQGARGAIGELFF. CDR3 sequence (DNA): TGTGCCAGCAGCTTAAGGGGACAGGGGGCTCGAGGTGCGATCGGGGAGCTGTTTTTT.

The genes are TRBV10-3 and TRBJ2-1; the D gene is possibly TRBD1 (5 bases). Germline loops: CDR1 ENHRY, CDR2 SYGVKD. The CDR3 runs to 13 residues. The V end lost 6 bases, the J end lost 5 bases, and 11 bases lay between the germline ends. The CDR3, as DNA: TGTGCCATCAGGATTACAGGTGACAATGAGCAGTTCTTC. Protein product: CAIRITGDNEQFF.

This clone appeared once. The genes are TRBV12-3 or TRBV12-4 and TRBJ1-2, with TRBD1 identical over 7 bases. The CDR3 is made up of 13 amino acids. V shed 6 bases, J shed 4 bases, and the junction held 5 bases outside the gene matches. As DNA, the CDR3 is TGTGCCAGCAGCTTGGACAGGTCCTATGGCTACACCTTC. Translation gives CASSLDRSYGYTF.

This chain uses TRBV5-1 with TRBJ2-1, with 8 bases identical to TRBD1. CDR3 length: 15 amino acids. Germline loops: CDR1 SGHRS, CDR2 YFSETQ. V lost 2 bases and J lost 8; bases outside the gene matches: 9. The CDR3 coding sequence is TGCGCCAGCAGCTTCAGGGGGCGCGCTTACGATGAGCAGTTCTTC. It specifies CASSFRGRAYDEQFF.

The chain employs TRBV7-2 and TRBJ2-3, with D possibly TRBD2 on 5 matching bases. Germline assignment: CDR1 SGHTA and CDR2 FQGNSA. V lost 1 base, J lost 5 bases, and 13 bases lay in between. This CDR3 comprises 15 residues. The CDR3 loop reads CASSLVRDKGDTQYF. The DNA for the CDR3 is TGTGCCAGCAGCTTAGTTCGGGATAAGGGAGATACGCAGTATTTT.

The chain is built from TRBV6-5 and TRBJ1-6, with TRBD1 identical over 8 bases. The J segment lost 7 bases and the V segment lost 2 bases, leaving 7 bases of the junction unmatched. This CDR3 has 16 residues. Germline assignment: CDR1 MNHEY and CDR2 SVGAGI. In nucleotides, the CDR3 is TGTGCCAGCAGTTACATCGAGACAGGGGCGAATTCACCCCTCCACTTT. The encoded protein is CASSYIETGANSPLHF.

In DNA, the CDR3 is TGTGCCAGCAGACCTCAGGGCTCCTATAATTCACCCCTCCACTTT. Translated, it gives CASRPQGSYNSPLHF. V and J are TRBV6-5 and TRBJ1-6, with D perhaps matching TRBD1 (5 bases). V lost 6 bases and J 0 bases, leaving 9 bases between the germline ends. From germline, CDR1 is MNHEY and CDR2 SVGAGI. This CDR3 comprises 15 residues.

This chain connects TRBV19 to TRBJ1-6; TRBD1 might be the D (6 bases). The CDR3 runs 19 residues. Trimming removed 2 bases at V and 5 bases at J, with 22 bases between. Germline CDR1 is LNHDA and CDR2 is SQIVND (reference sequence). As DNA, the CDR3 is TGTGCCAGTAGTATAAGCATCGTGGGGCGGGGGCCTCATAATTCACCCCTCCACTTT. Encoded protein: CASSISIVGRGPHNSPLHF.

J is TRBJ2-1 and V is TRBV20-1; D remains ambiguous. V was trimmed by 5 bases and J by 0 bases, leaving 17 bases between them. The CDR3 consists of 16 residues. The germline gives CDR1 DFQATT, CDR2 SNEGSKA (reference sequence). The CDR3 loop is CSAGAPQVNSYNEQFF. DNA of the CDR3: TGCAGTGCTGGTGCCCCACAAGTTAACTCCTACAATGAGCAGTTCTTC.

This sequence joins TRBV7-2 and TRBJ2-7, with TRBD2 identical over 8 bases. Germline-derived CDR1 and CDR2 are SGHTA and FQGNSA. The CDR3 has 17 amino acids. Trimming removed 1 base from V and 2 bases from J; junction bases left unmatched: 10. The DNA for the CDR3 is TGTGCCAGCAGCTTAGGGGGAGCGGGGGCGCCTACCTACGAGCAGTACTTC. This sequence encodes CASSLGGAGAPTYEQYF.

The rearrangement joins TRBV3-1 (or the pseudogene TRBV3-2) to TRBJ1-2; no reliable D call. Germline CDR1 is LGHDT and CDR2 is YNNKEL (reference sequence). The V end was cut by 4 bases, the J end by 4 bases, with 10 bases between. The CDR3 extends over 13 amino acids. The CDR3 region has the DNA TGTGCCAGCAGCCCGTTGCCAGGCTATGGCTACACCTTC. As protein: CASSPLPGYGYTF.

This sequence joins TRBV19 and TRBJ2-1; D unresolved. This CDR3 region has 14 residues. CDR1 and CDR2 from the germline V gene are LNHDA and SQIVND (reference sequence). V was trimmed by 10 bases and J by 10 bases, leaving 23 bases between them. For the CDR3, the DNA is TGTGCCACCCAGCCCGAGACCAGGTGGAACGAGCAGTTCTTC. Its protein product is CATQPETRWNEQFF.

V gene TRBV7-8 combines with J gene TRBJ2-7, with D perhaps TRBD1 (6 bases). Trimming took off 2 bases at V and 3 bases at J, with 17 bases between the two ends. The CDR3 length is 16 residues. CDR1 and CDR2 (germline): SGHVS, FQNEAQ. DNA for the CDR3: TGTGCCAGCAGCTTACCGGGACAAGAGAGATTCTACGAGCAGTACTTC. Its translation is CASSLPGQERFYEQYF. Based on the CDR3 plus reference TRBV7-8 and TRBJ2-7, the full variable domain is GAGVSQSPRYKVAKRGQDVALRCDPISGHVSLFWYQQALGQGPEFLTYFQNEAQLDKSGLPSDRFFAERPEGSVSTLKIQRTQQEDSAVYLCASSLPGQERFYEQYFGPGTRLTVT.

This clone was recorded once. V gene TRBV4-1 combines with J gene TRBJ1-1, with 10 bases matching TRBD1. Trimming cost V 4 bases and J 1 base; bases outside gene matches: 3. Germline assignment: CDR1 MGHRA and CDR2 YSYEKL. The CDR3 spans 15 residues. This CDR3 is CASSPGQGPNTEAFF. CDR3 nucleotide sequence: TGCGCCAGCAGCCCGGGACAGGGGCCGAACACTGAAGCTTTCTTT.

This chain uses TRBV2 with TRBJ1-1, with 9 positions matching TRBD1. V lost 4 bases, J lost 3 bases, and 0 bases stayed unmatched. This CDR3 comprises 13 residues. The germline V gene has CDR1 SNHLY and CDR2 FYNNEI. The CDR3 DNA sequence: TGTGCCAGCAGTGGGGACAGGGACACTGAAGCTTTCTTT. Translating gives CASSGDRDTEAFF.

The rearrangement links TRBV25-1 to TRBJ1-1; D is unclear. The ends were cut back, 2 bases at V and 1 base at J, with 11 bases in the middle. This CDR3 region has 15 residues. Germline assignment: CDR1 MGHDK and CDR2 SYGVNS. The CDR3 DNA is TGTGCCAGCAGTGAACCCGAACACAGGAACACTGAAGCTTTCTTT. Its translation is CASSEPEHRNTEAFF.

This clone was counted a single time. The chain combines TRBV24-1 with TRBJ2-7; the match to TRBD1 covers 7 bases. CDR1 is KGHDR, CDR2 SFDVKD, per germline. Germline trimming cut 4 bases from V and 3 bases from J; bases unmatched to any gene: 14. CDR3 length: 17 amino acids. CDR3: CATSDQNLTTGLYEQYF. CDR3 nucleotide sequence: TGTGCCACCAGTGACCAAAACTTAACGACAGGGCTCTACGAGCAGTACTTC.